The present T cell receptor (beta chain) was sequenced within a study of shared clonotypes between healthy human individuals. The wider study: Donors were a couple of women and three men aged 18 to 49. Study-level results: Memory subsets generally showed lower estimated richness than naive subsets.

CD45RO-negative CD8 cells positively selected for CCR7 made up the naive population, which excluded terminally differentiated effector memory CD45RA+ cells. Deep was the level at which the assay was run. Using immunoSEQ multiplex PCR, the repertoire was profiled, and TCRdb retains in-frame clones only, with some absent. The sample has millions of clones; approximately 94% are singletons. CDR1 is PRHDT and CDR2 is FYEKMQ in the germline V gene (reference sequence). CDR3 length equals 13 residues. Trimming stripped 1 base from V and 7 bases from J, with 10 bases between. Concerning this clone itself: Antigen specificity is unknown.

The receptor was isolated from a man younger than 30 in good health. The material sequenced was naive CD8+ T cells sorted from blood. The rearrangement joins TRBV13 to TRBJ2-5; D is undetermined. The CDR3 sequence: CASSLVADATQYF. The CDR3 DNA is TGTGCCAGCAGCTTAGTCGCGGACGCGACCCAGTACTTC. The variable domain in full, completed from reference TRBV13 and TRBJ2-5, reads AAGVIQSPRHLIKEKRETATLKCYPIPRHDTVYWYQQGPGQDPQFLISFYEKMQSDKGSIPDRFSAQQFSDYHSELNMSSLELGDSALYFCASSLVADATQYFGPGTRLLVL.